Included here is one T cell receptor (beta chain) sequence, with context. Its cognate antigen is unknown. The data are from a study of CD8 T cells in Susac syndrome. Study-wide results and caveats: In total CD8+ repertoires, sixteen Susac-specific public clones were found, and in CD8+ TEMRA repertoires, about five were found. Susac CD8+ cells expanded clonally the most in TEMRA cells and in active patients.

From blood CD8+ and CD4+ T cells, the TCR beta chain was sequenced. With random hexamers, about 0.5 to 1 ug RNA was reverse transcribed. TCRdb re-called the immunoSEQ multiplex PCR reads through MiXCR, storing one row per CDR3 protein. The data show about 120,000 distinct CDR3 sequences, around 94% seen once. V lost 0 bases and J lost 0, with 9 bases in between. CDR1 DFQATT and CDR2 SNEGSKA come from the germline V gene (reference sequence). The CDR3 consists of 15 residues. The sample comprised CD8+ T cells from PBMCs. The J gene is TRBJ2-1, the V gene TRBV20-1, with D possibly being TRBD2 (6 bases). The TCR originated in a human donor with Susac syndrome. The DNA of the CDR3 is TGCAGTGCTAGAGATGGGGGGAGCTCCTACAATGAGCAGTTCTTC. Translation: CSARDGGSSYNEQFF.